This T cell receptor (beta chain) was obtained from a study of beta chain features in type 1 diabetes. General study points: When Type 1 diabetes patients were examined, their TCRB CDR3s proved moderately but significantly shorter in all four CD4+ subsets.

With regard to this clone: Its antigen remains unknown.

Germline V gene lookup returns CDR1 SGHRS and CDR2 YFSETQ. The CDR3 is 15 amino acids. V dropped 0 bases and J dropped 3; count of bases not matched to a gene: 2. Expressed TCRB transcripts got sequenced, as all isolated RNA was reverse transcribed. Repertoires were generated with immunoSEQ multiplex PCR, while TCRdb's copy carries only in-frame clones and drops some. Here the sample spans under 200,000 clones, roughly 8% being singletons. Sequenced input: central memory CD4+ T cells from blood. The sequence was obtained from a woman younger than 35 with type 1 diabetes. The rearrangement links TRBV5-1 to TRBJ2-1; 8 nucleotides line up with TRBD1. The CDR3 sequence is CASSLDGQGYNEQFF. CDR3 nucleotide sequence: TGCGCCAGCAGCTTGGATGGACAGGGCTACAATGAGCAGTTCTTC.